This T cell receptor (beta chain) emerged from a study of cytomegalovirus exposure and HLA in healthy donors. Overall study context: A prior study identified just under 120 million unique TCR beta sequences from about 200 million T cells. Most donors, roughly 82% of around 400 genotyped, fell in the Caucasian-associated ancestry cluster. General study points: It was only CMV serostatus that was available as immune exposure information.

Nominal health characterized the donors when sampled, though unrecorded immune exposures were likely. Primers: 60 Vbeta forward and 13 Jbeta reverse. Clones were read by immunoSEQ multiplex PCR, and TCRdb kept only the in-frame ones, dropping some. The table shows approximately 220,000 clones, with 60% to 80% occurring only once. This clone was found once. Antigen unknown. The trim removed 0 bases at V and 6 bases at J, leaving 12 bases unmatched. CDR3 length equals 18 residues. Germline CDR1 reads SGHVS; CDR2 reads FNYEAQ. This receptor was identified in a man aged 18 to 29 in good health and CMV-seronegative. The sequencing sample was made of PBMCs. The chain combines TRBV7-6 with TRBJ2-3; 10 bases align to TRBD2. The CDR3 sequence is CASSLAPGDSGGMDTQYF. The CDR3 DNA reads as TGTGCCAGCAGCTTAGCGCCGGGGGATAGCGGGGGGATGGATACGCAGTATTTT.